Listed below are T cell receptor beta chains from one sample, sequenced in a study of shared clonotypes between healthy human individuals. Sequencing was performed with immunoSEQ multiplex PCR; in TCRdb, only in-frame clones are kept and a portion is missing. Of 1 million to 1.2 million clones in the sample, about 72% were seen once. Sequencing was done on a sample of memory CD4+ T cells from PBMCs. The receptors here all came from a man between 18 and 29 years old in good health. Some clones in this sample may be carry-over from other donors' samples. CDR3s include the opening cysteine and the closing phenylalanine or tryptophan. Fields, in order: V gene, D gene, J gene, clone size, CDR3 protein, CDR3 DNA. D genes are given only for firm matches. Rows may omit the clone size; those that give it use once, few, many or a size class.

v_call: TRBV5-1; d_call: NA; j_call: TRBJ2-5; clone_size: NA; cdr3_aa: CASSLGSSGYQETQYF; cdr3_nt: TGCGCCAGCAGCTTAGGGAGTTCGGGGTACCAAGAGACCCAGTACTTC
v_call: TRBV4-2; d_call: TRBD2; j_call: TRBJ2-2; clone_size: NA; cdr3_aa: CASSSLADSLNTGELFF; cdr3_nt: TGTGCCAGCAGCTCTCTAGCGGATTCTCTTAACACCGGGGAGCTGTTTTTT
v_call: TRBV19; d_call: TRBD1; j_call: TRBJ2-7; clone_size: NA; cdr3_aa: CASSADRASYEQYF; cdr3_nt: TGTGCCAGTAGTGCCGACAGGGCGAGCTACGAGCAGTACTTC
v_call: TRBV6-5; d_call: NA; j_call: TRBJ2-5; clone_size: once; cdr3_aa: CASSYPGRETQYF; cdr3_nt: TGTGCCAGCAGTTACCCGGGTAGGGAGACCCAGTACTTC
v_call: TRBV7-2; d_call: NA; j_call: TRBJ2-5; clone_size: NA; cdr3_aa: CASSLGGRKETQYF; cdr3_nt: TGTGCCAGCAGCTTAGGGGGACGGAAAGAGACCCAGTACTTC
v_call: TRBV30; d_call: TRBD1; j_call: TRBJ1-5; clone_size: many; cdr3_aa: CAWSAGRTGAYSNQPQHF; cdr3_nt: TGTGCCTGGAGTGCCGGGCGGACAGGGGCTTATAGCAATCAGCCCCAGCATTTT
v_call: TRBV28; d_call: TRBD1; j_call: TRBJ1-5; clone_size: NA; cdr3_aa: CASSPGTGDQPQHF; cdr3_nt: TGTGCCAGCAGTCCGGGGACAGGGGATCAGCCCCAGCATTTT
v_call: TRBV28; d_call: NA; j_call: TRBJ1-5; clone_size: NA; cdr3_aa: CASSLGDAARNQPQHF; cdr3_nt: TGTGCCAGCAGTTTAGGGGACGCGGCCCGTAATCAGCCCCAGCATTTT
v_call: TRBV28; d_call: TRBD1; j_call: TRBJ1-1; clone_size: many; cdr3_aa: CASSSLTGDNTEAFF; cdr3_nt: TGTGCCAGCAGTTCCCTGACAGGGGACAACACTGAAGCTTTCTTT
v_call: TRBV30; d_call: NA; j_call: TRBJ2-2; clone_size: many; cdr3_aa: CAWSYQYTGELFF; cdr3_nt: TGTGCCTGGAGTTACCAGTACACCGGGGAGCTGTTTTTT
v_call: TRBV28; d_call: TRBD2; j_call: TRBJ2-1; clone_size: NA; cdr3_aa: CASSLTPLRTSYEQFF; cdr3_nt: TGTGCCAGCAGCCTTACCCCGCTCCGGACTAGTTATGAGCAGTTCTTC
v_call: TRBV28; d_call: TRBD1; j_call: TRBJ2-7; clone_size: NA; cdr3_aa: CASSPPGQTRSYEQYF; cdr3_nt: TGTGCCAGCAGTCCACCGGGACAGACGAGGAGCTACGAGCAGTACTTC
v_call: TRBV7-2; d_call: TRBD1; j_call: TRBJ1-5; clone_size: NA; cdr3_aa: CASSLVRGRNQPQHF; cdr3_nt: TGTGCCAGCAGCTTAGTCAGGGGGCGAAATCAGCCCCAGCATTTT
v_call: TRBV5-1; d_call: NA; j_call: TRBJ1-2; clone_size: NA; cdr3_aa: CASSLGTAYGYTF; cdr3_nt: TGCGCCAGCAGCTTGGGGACAGCCTATGGCTACACCTTC
v_call: TRBV4-2; d_call: NA; j_call: TRBJ1-5; clone_size: NA; cdr3_aa: CASSRTGLNQPQHF; cdr3_nt: TGTGCCAGCAGCCGAACGGGACTTAATCAGCCCCAGCATTTT
v_call: TRBV27; d_call: NA; j_call: TRBJ1-1; clone_size: NA; cdr3_aa: CASGGGRGSEAFF; cdr3_nt: TGTGCCAGCGGCGGCGGACGGGGGTCTGAAGCTTTCTTT
v_call: TRBV5-1; d_call: NA; j_call: TRBJ1-4; clone_size: NA; cdr3_aa: CASSLGTTGEKLFF; cdr3_nt: TGCGCCAGCAGCTTGGGGACCACTGGGGAAAAACTGTTTTTT
v_call: TRBV5-4; d_call: NA; j_call: TRBJ2-3; clone_size: few; cdr3_aa: CASGDLAGSVVTDTQYF; cdr3_nt: TGTGCCAGCGGGGATTTGGCTGGATCGGTCGTCACAGATACGCAGTATTTT
v_call: TRBV30; d_call: NA; j_call: TRBJ2-1; clone_size: NA; cdr3_aa: CAWGTAGYNEQFF; cdr3_nt: TGTGCCTGGGGTACAGCGGGTTACAATGAGCAGTTCTTC
v_call: TRBV7-2; d_call: TRBD1; j_call: TRBJ2-7; clone_size: NA; cdr3_aa: CASSSDRGSVEQYF; cdr3_nt: TGTGCCAGCAGCTCGGACAGGGGGTCTGTCGAGCAGTACTTC
v_call: TRBV28; d_call: NA; j_call: TRBJ1-5; clone_size: few; cdr3_aa: CASKSGGGNQPQHF; cdr3_nt: TGTGCCAGCAAGTCTGGGGGAGGGAATCAGCCCCAGCATTTT
v_call: TRBV6-4; d_call: TRBD1; j_call: TRBJ1-1; clone_size: few; cdr3_aa: CASSEDRGGTEAFF; cdr3_nt: TGTGCCAGCAGCGAGGACAGGGGAGGCACTGAAGCTTTCTTT
v_call: TRBV6-5; d_call: NA; j_call: TRBJ1-2; clone_size: NA; cdr3_aa: CASSYRGIYGYTF; cdr3_nt: TGTGCCAGCAGTTACCGGGGTATCTATGGCTACACCTTC
v_call: TRBV18; d_call: TRBD1; j_call: TRBJ2-4; clone_size: NA; cdr3_aa: CASSPPVTGVAKNIQYF; cdr3_nt: TGTGCCAGCTCACCACCGGTGACAGGGGTAGCCAAAAACATTCAGTACTTC
v_call: TRBV2; d_call: NA; j_call: TRBJ2-7; clone_size: NA; cdr3_aa: CASSTGLRTLYEQYF; cdr3_nt: TGTGCCAGCAGTACAGGACTAAGAACCCTCTACGAGCAGTACTTC
v_call: TRBV5-1; d_call: NA; j_call: TRBJ2-3; clone_size: NA; cdr3_aa: CASSLFIAEDTQYF; cdr3_nt: TGCGCCAGCAGCTTGTTTATAGCAGAAGATACGCAGTATTTT
v_call: TRBV5-6; d_call: NA; j_call: TRBJ1-6; clone_size: NA; cdr3_aa: CASSLAGNSPLHF; cdr3_nt: TGTGCCAGCAGCTTGGCCGGGAATTCACCCCTCCACTTT
v_call: TRBV9; d_call: NA; j_call: TRBJ1-5; clone_size: NA; cdr3_aa: CASSVGRNQPQHF; cdr3_nt: TGTGCCAGCAGCGTTGGAAGGAATCAGCCCCAGCATTTT
v_call: TRBV30; d_call: NA; j_call: TRBJ2-6; clone_size: NA; cdr3_aa: CAWTSGANVLTF; cdr3_nt: TGTGCCTGGACATCCGGGGCCAACGTCCTGACTTTC
v_call: TRBV27; d_call: NA; j_call: TRBJ1-2; clone_size: NA; cdr3_aa: CASSKGSIPSNYGYTF; cdr3_nt: TGTGCCAGCAGTAAGGGATCTATTCCAAGTAACTATGGCTACACCTTC
v_call: TRBV28; d_call: NA; j_call: TRBJ2-5; clone_size: NA; cdr3_aa: CASSLVARETQYF; cdr3_nt: TGTGCCAGCAGTCTAGTGGCACGGGAGACCCAGTACTTC
v_call: TRBV28; d_call: NA; j_call: TRBJ1-3; clone_size: NA; cdr3_aa: CASSLPGNTIYF; cdr3_nt: TGTGCCAGCAGTCTCCCCGGCAACACCATATATTTT
v_call: TRBV28; d_call: TRBD1; j_call: TRBJ1-2; clone_size: few; cdr3_aa: CASGDRANYGYTF; cdr3_nt: TGTGCCAGCGGGGACAGGGCTAACTATGGCTACACCTTC
v_call: TRBV7-2; d_call: NA; j_call: TRBJ1-5; clone_size: NA; cdr3_aa: CASSLAGYSNQPQHF; cdr3_nt: TGTGCCAGCAGCTTAGCTGGATATAGCAATCAGCCCCAGCATTTT
v_call: TRBV7-2; d_call: TRBD2; j_call: TRBJ2-7; clone_size: NA; cdr3_aa: CASSNPRVGGISYEQYF; cdr3_nt: TGTGCCAGCAGCAACCCCAGGGTCGGGGGGATCTCCTACGAGCAGTACTTC
v_call: TRBV19; d_call: NA; j_call: TRBJ2-1; clone_size: NA; cdr3_aa: CASSIERGSYNEQFF; cdr3_nt: TGTGCCAGTAGTATAGAAAGGGGCTCCTACAATGAGCAGTTCTTC
v_call: TRBV2; d_call: NA; j_call: TRBJ2-7; clone_size: NA; cdr3_aa: CASSAGPGHEQYF; cdr3_nt: TGTGCCAGCAGTGCGGGCCCCGGCCACGAGCAGTACTTC
v_call: TRBV18; d_call: NA; j_call: TRBJ1-5; clone_size: NA; cdr3_aa: CASSPNIGGDNQPQHF; cdr3_nt: TGTGCCAGCTCACCTAACATCGGAGGGGACAATCAGCCCCAGCATTTT
v_call: TRBV2; d_call: NA; j_call: TRBJ1-4; clone_size: NA; cdr3_aa: CASSEQGGDGKLFF; cdr3_nt: TGTGCCAGCAGTGAGCAGGGAGGGGATGGAAAACTGTTTTTT
v_call: TRBV7-2; d_call: NA; j_call: TRBJ1-5; clone_size: once; cdr3_aa: CASSLVARGGNQPQHF; cdr3_nt: TGTGCCAGCAGCTTAGTGGCGAGGGGGGGCAATCAGCCCCAGCATTTT
v_call: TRBV6-1; d_call: TRBD2; j_call: TRBJ2-1; clone_size: NA; cdr3_aa: CASTPGTSSYNEQFF; cdr3_nt: TGTGCCAGCACCCCGGGGACTAGCAGTTACAATGAGCAGTTCTTC
v_call: TRBV5-1; d_call: NA; j_call: TRBJ2-7; clone_size: NA; cdr3_aa: CASSLAGIIEQYF; cdr3_nt: TGCGCCAGCAGCTTGGCAGGGATTATCGAGCAGTACTTC
v_call: TRBV15; d_call: NA; j_call: TRBJ2-2; clone_size: NA; cdr3_aa: CATSRGGTGNTGELFF; cdr3_nt: TGTGCCACCAGCAGAGGCGGGACGGGGAACACCGGGGAGCTGTTTTTT
v_call: TRBV7-3; d_call: NA; j_call: TRBJ2-7; clone_size: NA; cdr3_aa: CASSLGHGDEQYF; cdr3_nt: TGTGCCAGCAGCTTGGGGCACGGCGACGAGCAGTACTTC
v_call: TRBV6-6; d_call: TRBD2; j_call: TRBJ2-5; clone_size: NA; cdr3_aa: CASSFGGTSGSETQYF; cdr3_nt: TGTGCCAGCAGCTTCGGCGGGACTAGCGGGAGTGAGACCCAGTACTTC
v_call: TRBV28; d_call: NA; j_call: TRBJ1-2; clone_size: once; cdr3_aa: CASRAGGGGYGYTF; cdr3_nt: TGTGCCAGCAGGGCGGGAGGGGGTGGCTATGGCTACACCTTC
v_call: TRBV21-1; d_call: NA; j_call: TRBJ2-2; clone_size: few; cdr3_aa: CASSKAREPGELFF; cdr3_nt: TGTGCCAGCAGCAAAGCCCGGGAGCCCGGGGAGCTGTTTTTT
v_call: TRBV30; d_call: NA; j_call: TRBJ1-1; clone_size: few; cdr3_aa: CAWRRGGTEAFF; cdr3_nt: TGTGCCTGGAGGCGGGGGGGCACTGAAGCTTTCTTT
v_call: TRBV7-2; d_call: NA; j_call: TRBJ2-3; clone_size: NA; cdr3_aa: CASSLAARSTDTQYF; cdr3_nt: TGTGCCAGCAGCTTAGCTGCCCGTAGCACAGATACGCAGTATTTT
v_call: TRBV30; d_call: NA; j_call: TRBJ2-3; clone_size: NA; cdr3_aa: CAWSQGRATDTQYF; cdr3_nt: TGTGCCTGGAGCCAGGGGAGAGCCACAGATACGCAGTATTTT
v_call: TRBV9; d_call: NA; j_call: TRBJ2-7; clone_size: NA; cdr3_aa: CASSGGSGTYEQYF; cdr3_nt: TGTGCCAGCAGTGGGGGTAGCGGTACCTACGAGCAGTACTTC
v_call: TRBV11-1; d_call: NA; j_call: TRBJ2-4; clone_size: NA; cdr3_aa: CASSSIGLGDSKNIQYF; cdr3_nt: TGTGCCAGCAGCTCCATAGGTTTAGGCGACTCCAAAAACATTCAGTACTTC
v_call: TRBV5-4; d_call: TRBD2; j_call: TRBJ2-5; clone_size: NA; cdr3_aa: CASSASGRAGETQYF; cdr3_nt: TGTGCCAGCAGCGCGAGCGGGAGGGCCGGGGAGACCCAGTACTTC
v_call: TRBV5-4; d_call: NA; j_call: TRBJ1-6; clone_size: once; cdr3_aa: CASSLEHANSPLHF; cdr3_nt: TGTGCCAGCAGCTTGGAACACGCAAATTCACCCCTCCACTTT
v_call: TRBV7-6; d_call: TRBD1; j_call: TRBJ2-7; clone_size: NA; cdr3_aa: CASSLTAGTGPYEQYF; cdr3_nt: TGTGCCAGCAGCTTAACGGCCGGGACAGGGCCCTACGAGCAGTACTTC
v_call: TRBV27; d_call: NA; j_call: TRBJ2-7; clone_size: NA; cdr3_aa: CASSLSNVLTGYEQYF; cdr3_nt: TGTGCCAGCAGTTTATCGAATGTCCTCACGGGCTACGAGCAGTACTTC
v_call: TRBV5-4; d_call: TRBD1; j_call: TRBJ2-3; clone_size: NA; cdr3_aa: CASSLQGASDTQYF; cdr3_nt: TGTGCCAGCAGCCTCCAGGGGGCATCAGATACGCAGTATTTT
v_call: TRBV2; d_call: NA; j_call: TRBJ1-3; clone_size: few; cdr3_aa: CASSVQPLSGNTIYF; cdr3_nt: TGTGCCAGCAGTGTTCAGCCCCTCTCTGGAAACACCATATATTTT
v_call: TRBV18; d_call: TRBD2; j_call: TRBJ2-1; clone_size: NA; cdr3_aa: CASSPSGEGNEQFF; cdr3_nt: TGTGCCAGCTCACCCTCTGGGGAGGGCAATGAGCAGTTCTTC
v_call: TRBV6-1; d_call: TRBD1; j_call: TRBJ1-2; clone_size: NA; cdr3_aa: CASSNRGSLYGYTF; cdr3_nt: TGTGCCAGCAGTAACAGGGGGAGTCTCTATGGCTACACCTTC